The 15 T cell receptor beta chains listed next were all sequenced from one sample in a study of T cells in Graves' hyperthyroidism and ophthalmopathy. RNA transcripts provided the source from which TCR beta CDR3 regions were amplified. Researchers ran a first-round RT-PCR on the TCR CDR3 using the HTBI primer set. TCRdb reanalysed the multiplex PCR reads using MiXCR and keeps one entry per CDR3 protein. The sample yields about 840,000 distinct CDR3 sequences, approximately 40% seen once. The sequenced sample consisted of blood. These receptors were collected from a man aged 18 to 30 with Graves' hyperthyroidism.

This sequence joins TRBV4-1 and TRBJ1-1; unclear D gene. The germline V and J ends were trimmed by 3 bases and 9 bases, with 20 bases remaining between them. The length of the CDR3 is 15 residues. Germline V gene sequence: CDR1 MGHRA, CDR2 YSYEKL. CDR3 in DNA: TGCGCCAGCAGCCATAGCAGCGGTCCAAGCCTTCAAGCTTTCTTT. Its protein is CASSHSSGPSLQAFF.

CDR3 region: CSVARAGDTEAFF. CDR3 sequence (DNA): TGCAGCGTTGCTAGGGCGGGGGACACTGAAGCTTTCTTT. V usage is TRBV29-1 and J usage is TRBJ1-1; possibly TRBD1 for D (5 bases). CDR1 is SQVTM and CDR2 is ANQGSEA in the germline V gene. The CDR3 has 13 amino acids. Trimming cost V 4 bases and J 3 bases, with 12 bases left between them.

The sample holds a few counts of this clonotype. This rearrangement joins TRBV7-9 to TRBJ1-1; TRBD1 matches at 7 bases. CDR3 length: 14 residues. V shed 5 bases and J 4 bases; nucleotides not matched to a gene: 7. Looked up from germline, CDR1 is SEHNR and CDR2 is FQNEAQ (reference sequence). The CDR3, as DNA: TGTGCCAGCAGCCTTACAGGGGCGCCCACTGAAGCTTTCTTT. This gives the protein CASSLTGAPTEAFF.

V and J are TRBV6-5 and TRBJ1-4; TRBD1 matches 7 bases. The CDR3 is made up of 14 amino acids. Germline CDR1 reads MNHEY; CDR2 reads SVGAGI. V lost 5 bases to trimming and J lost 8 bases; unmatched junction nucleotides: 8. The CDR3 DNA sequence: TGTGCCAGCAGTGTGGACAGGTTTGGGGAAAAACTGTTTTTT. Translated: CASSVDRFGEKLFF.

The rearrangement joins TRBV20-1 to TRBJ2-7; 9 positions agree with TRBD1. Germline V gene data show CDR1 as DFQATT and CDR2 as SNEGSKA (reference sequence). This CDR3 spans 13 amino acids. Trimming at V came to 2 bases and at J to 7 bases, leaving 6 bases not matched to a gene. DNA of the CDR3: TGCAGTGCTAGAAGGACAGGGGTTTGGGAGCAGTACTTC. This codes for CSARRTGVWEQYF.

In this sample, this clonotype turned up a few times. The chain combines TRBV7-3 with TRBJ2-2; D remains ambiguous. The CDR3 has 14 residues. Germline values: CDR1 SGHTA, CDR2 FQGTGA. V lost 5 bases and J 8 bases, leaving 15 bases between the germline ends. The DNA for the CDR3 is TGTGCCAGCAGCCTTAAGGACCTCTCAGGGGAGCTGTTTTTT. Its translation: CASSLKDLSGELFF.

This clonotype came up a few times. The chain employs TRBV12-3 or TRBV12-4 and TRBJ2-5; tentative D call: TRBD2 (6 bases). CDR3 length: 14 residues. Deletions cut 7 bases from V and 2 bases from J, with 14 bases between. CDR3 protein: CASTETRGQETQYF. As DNA, the CDR3 is TGTGCCAGCACCGAGACTAGGGGACAAGAGACCCAGTACTTC.

This clonotype was observed a handful of times. The DNA of the CDR3 is TGTGCCAGCAGCCCTACAGTGGGCCTATCGTACGAGCAGTACTTC. Translated: CASSPTVGLSYEQYF. The V and J genes are TRBV12-3 or TRBV12-4 and TRBJ2-7; D is unclear. There are 15 residues in the CDR3. The V end lost 6 bases, the J end lost 4 bases, and 19 bases lay between the germline ends.

V gene TRBV11-3 combines with J gene TRBJ2-6; maybe TRBD1 (7 bases). V dropped 1 base and J dropped 2 bases, with 15 bases sitting between them. Germline values: CDR1 SGHNT, CDR2 YENEEA. There are 18 residues in the CDR3. CDR3 in DNA: TGTGCCAGCAGCTTAGTCCAGGGGGGAACGGCTGGGGCCAACGTCCTGACTTTC. Its protein product is CASSLVQGGTAGANVLTF. Using reference TRBV11-3 and TRBJ2-6 for the parts outside the CDR3, the full variable domain is EAGVVQSPRYKIIEKKQPVAFWCNPISGHNTLYWYLQNLGQGPELLIRYENEEAVDDSQLPKDRFSAERLKGVDSTLKIQPAELGDSAVYLCASSLVQGGTAGANVLTFGAGSRLTVL.

V usage is TRBV5-1 and J usage is TRBJ2-2; D might be TRBD1 or TRBD2, each matching 5 bases. CDR1 and CDR2 from the germline V gene are SGHRS and YFSETQ. Trimming removed 0 bases from V and 0 bases from J, with 9 bases in between. CDR3 size: 16 residues. CDR3 sequence: CASSLAGAANTGELFF. DNA for the CDR3: TGCGCCAGCAGCTTGGCCGGGGCAGCGAACACCGGGGAGCTGTTTTTT.

This clonotype was observed at least ten times. The rearrangement joins TRBV7-9 to TRBJ1-1; possibly TRBD1 for D (6 bases). The CDR3 contains 14 residues. Per the germline V gene, CDR1 is SEHNR and CDR2 is FQNEAQ (reference sequence). Trimming took 3 bases from V and 4 from J, leaving 12 bases between them. Written as DNA, the CDR3 is TGTGCCAGCAGCTTTTCACAGGGAAGCACTGAAGCTTTCTTT. Amino acid sequence: CASSFSQGSTEAFF.

In its sample, this clonotype was seen many times. The J gene is TRBJ1-5, the V gene TRBV10-3, with 8 bases fitting TRBD1. Losses at the gene ends were 8 bases for V and 7 bases for J; bases not matched to a gene: 7. CDR3 length equals 13 residues. Looked up from germline, CDR1 is ENHRY and CDR2 is SYGVKD. CDR3 protein: CAIGPDREQPQHF. CDR3 bases: TGTGCCATCGGCCCGGACAGGGAGCAGCCCCAGCATTTT.

This clonotype was counted only a few times. The chain links TRBV7-9 to TRBJ1-4; possibly TRBD1 for D (5 bases). V was pared by 5 bases and J by 4 bases, with 11 bases between. The CDR3 loop spans 14 amino acids. The germline gives CDR1 SEHNR, CDR2 FQNEAQ (reference sequence). The CDR3 protein is CASSRRQLNEKLFF. CDR3 in DNA: TGTGCCAGCAGCCGGCGACAGCTTAATGAAAAACTGTTTTTT.

Notes on this clonotype: A much larger clone is a single base away; this may be a read error. The genes are TRBV20-1 and TRBJ1-4; D unresolved. The CDR3 has 12 amino acids. Germline CDR1 and CDR2: DFQATT and SNEGSKA (reference sequence). CDR3 DNA sequence: TGCAGCGCGCAGCCCGCTGATGAAAAACTGTTTTTT. Residues: CSAQPADEKLFF.

The chain uses TRBV19 and TRBJ1-1, with D possibly matching TRBD1 (5 bases). The CDR3 is 14 amino acids. V was trimmed by 1 base and J by 4 bases, leaving 10 bases between them. Germline CDR1 and CDR2: LNHDA and SQIVND (reference sequence). The CDR3 reads CASSIGGEGTEAFF. The CDR3 nucleotides are TGTGCCAGTAGTATAGGGGGGGAAGGCACTGAAGCTTTCTTT.